This T cell receptor (beta chain) was found in a study of T-cell reconstitution after alpha-beta-depleted transplantation in children. V was clipped by 1 base and J by 2 bases, with 7 bases between them. CDR3 length: 14 amino acids. Using unique molecular identifiers, the investigators prepared the TCRbeta library. Each CDR3 protein is one row after TCRdb ran MiXCR on the PCR reads. This sample yields about 980,000 distinct CDR3 sequences, of which 25% to 35% are seen a single time; over 25% belongs to the top ten. The sequence was collected from a boy in the first two years of life who had a stem cell transplant for SCID, so the T cells may come from the graft donor. The sequences come from PBMCs, mostly from graft donor cells, collected 360 days after TCRalphabeta/CD19-depleted stem cell transplant. The chain has TRBV12-3 or TRBV12-4 and TRBJ2-3; D unclear. CDR3 coding DNA: TGTGCCAGCAGTTTAGGCCCGAACACAGATACGCAGTATTTT. Translation gives CASSLGPNTDTQYF.